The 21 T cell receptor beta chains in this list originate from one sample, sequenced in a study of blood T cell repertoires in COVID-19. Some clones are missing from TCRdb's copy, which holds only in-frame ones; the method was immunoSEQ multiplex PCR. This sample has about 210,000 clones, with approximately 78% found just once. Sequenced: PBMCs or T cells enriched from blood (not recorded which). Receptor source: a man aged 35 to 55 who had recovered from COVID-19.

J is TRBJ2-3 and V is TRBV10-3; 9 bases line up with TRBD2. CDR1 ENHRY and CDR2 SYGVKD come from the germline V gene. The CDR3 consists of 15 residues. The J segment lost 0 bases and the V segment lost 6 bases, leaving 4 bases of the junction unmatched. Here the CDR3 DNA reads TGTGCCATCAGATTAGCGGGGGAAAGCACAGATACGCAGTATTTT. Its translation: CAIRLAGESTDTQYF.

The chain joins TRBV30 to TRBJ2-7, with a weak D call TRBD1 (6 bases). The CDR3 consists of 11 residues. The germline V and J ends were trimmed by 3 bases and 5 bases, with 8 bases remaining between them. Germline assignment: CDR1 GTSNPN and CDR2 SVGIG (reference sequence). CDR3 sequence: CAWSQGNEQYF. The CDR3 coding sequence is TGTGCCTGGAGCCAGGGGAACGAGCAGTACTTC.

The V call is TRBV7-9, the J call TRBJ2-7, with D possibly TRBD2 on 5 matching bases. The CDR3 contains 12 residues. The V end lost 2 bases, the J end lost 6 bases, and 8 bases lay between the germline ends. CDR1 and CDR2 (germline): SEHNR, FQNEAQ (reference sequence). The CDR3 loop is CASSLRGSEQYF. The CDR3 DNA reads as TGTGCCAGCAGCTTACGAGGGAGCGAGCAGTACTTC.

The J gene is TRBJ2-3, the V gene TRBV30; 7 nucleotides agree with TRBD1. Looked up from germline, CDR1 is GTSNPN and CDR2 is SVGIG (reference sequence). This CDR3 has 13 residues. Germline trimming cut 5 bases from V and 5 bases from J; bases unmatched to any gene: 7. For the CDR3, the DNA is TGTGCCTGGGACAGGGCAAGAAGAGATACGCAGTATTTT. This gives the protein CAWDRARRDTQYF.

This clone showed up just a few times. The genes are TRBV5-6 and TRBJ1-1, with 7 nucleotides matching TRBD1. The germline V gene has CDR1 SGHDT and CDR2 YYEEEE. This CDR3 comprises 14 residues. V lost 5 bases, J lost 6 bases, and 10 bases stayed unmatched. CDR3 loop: CASRYGTVGAEAFF. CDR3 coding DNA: TGTGCCAGCAGATACGGGACAGTAGGCGCTGAAGCTTTCTTT.

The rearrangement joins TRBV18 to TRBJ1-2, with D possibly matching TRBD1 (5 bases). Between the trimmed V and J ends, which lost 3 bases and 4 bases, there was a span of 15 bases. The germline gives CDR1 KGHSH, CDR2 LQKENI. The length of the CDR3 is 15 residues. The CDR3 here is CASSPRRGTFYGYTF. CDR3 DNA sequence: TGTGCCAGCTCACCGCGTAGGGGAACTTTCTATGGCTACACCTTC.

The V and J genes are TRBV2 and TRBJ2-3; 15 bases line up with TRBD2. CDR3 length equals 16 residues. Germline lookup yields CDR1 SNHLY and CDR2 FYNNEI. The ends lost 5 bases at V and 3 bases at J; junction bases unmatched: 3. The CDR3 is CASSTGLAGGTDTQYF. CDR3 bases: TGTGCCAGCAGTACCGGACTAGCGGGGGGGACAGATACGCAGTATTTT. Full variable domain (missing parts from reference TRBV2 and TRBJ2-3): EPEVTQTPSHQVTQMGQEVILRCVPISNHLYFYWYRQILGQKVEFLVSFYNNEISEKSEIFDDQFSVERPDGSNFTLKIRSTKLEDSAMYFCASSTGLAGGTDTQYFGPGTRLTVL.

In DNA, the CDR3 is TGTGCCAGTAGTATAGCTCCGGGACAGAAAATCAATGGCTACACCTTC. Translation gives CASSIAPGQKINGYTF. The chain joins TRBV19 to TRBJ1-2; 7 positions match TRBD1. The junction had 11 bases not matched to a gene; V was cut back by 1 base and J by 6 bases. In germline, CDR1 is LNHDA, CDR2 SQIVND (reference sequence). The CDR3 contains 16 residues.

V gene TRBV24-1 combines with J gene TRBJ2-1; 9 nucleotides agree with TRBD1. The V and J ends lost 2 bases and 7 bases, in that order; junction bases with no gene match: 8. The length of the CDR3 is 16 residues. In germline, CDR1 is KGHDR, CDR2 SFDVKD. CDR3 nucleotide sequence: TGTGCCACCAGTGATTCTGGGACAGGGCGTAGGAATGAGCAGTTCTTC. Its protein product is CATSDSGTGRRNEQFF.

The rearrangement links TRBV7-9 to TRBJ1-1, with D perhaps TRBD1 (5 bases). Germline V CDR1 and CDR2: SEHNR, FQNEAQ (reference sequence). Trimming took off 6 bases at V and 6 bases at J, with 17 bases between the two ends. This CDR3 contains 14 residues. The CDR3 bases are TGTGCCAGCAGGTTTGGGTCAGGGCACGCTGAAGCTTTCTTT. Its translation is CASRFGSGHAEAFF.

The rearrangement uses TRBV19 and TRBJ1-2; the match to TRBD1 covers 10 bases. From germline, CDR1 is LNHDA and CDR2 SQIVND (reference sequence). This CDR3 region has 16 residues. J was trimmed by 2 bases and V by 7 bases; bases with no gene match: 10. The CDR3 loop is CASTPRTGGSNYGYTF. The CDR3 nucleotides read TGTGCCAGTACCCCACGGACAGGGGGATCGAACTATGGCTACACCTTC.

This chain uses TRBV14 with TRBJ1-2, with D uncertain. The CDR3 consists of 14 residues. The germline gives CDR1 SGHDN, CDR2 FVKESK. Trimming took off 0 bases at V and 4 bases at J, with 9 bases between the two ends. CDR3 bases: TGTGCCAGCAGCCAAGACAGGTTGACCTATGGCTACACCTTC. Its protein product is CASSQDRLTYGYTF.

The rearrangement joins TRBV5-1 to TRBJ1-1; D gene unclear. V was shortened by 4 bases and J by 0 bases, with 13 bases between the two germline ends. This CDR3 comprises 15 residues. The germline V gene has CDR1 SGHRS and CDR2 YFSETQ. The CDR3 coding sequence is TGCGCCAGCAGCCGAAGTCCAGGTGTGAACACTGAAGCTTTCTTT. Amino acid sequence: CASSRSPGVNTEAFF.

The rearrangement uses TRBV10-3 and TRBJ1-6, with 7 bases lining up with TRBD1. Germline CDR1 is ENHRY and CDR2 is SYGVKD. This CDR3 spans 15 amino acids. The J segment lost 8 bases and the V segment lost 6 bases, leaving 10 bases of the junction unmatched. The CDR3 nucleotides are TGTGCCATCAGGAAGACAGGGACCAATGATTCACCCCTCCACTTT. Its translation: CAIRKTGTNDSPLHF.

The CDR3 DNA is TGTGCCAGTAGTCCCCGGGACAGAAATAACTATGGCTACACCTTC. This codes for CASSPRDRNNYGYTF. The chain links TRBV19 to TRBJ1-2; 7 nucleotides match TRBD1. The trim removed 5 bases at V and 1 base at J, leaving 7 bases unmatched. This CDR3 has 15 amino acids. The germline gives CDR1 LNHDA, CDR2 SQIVND (reference sequence).

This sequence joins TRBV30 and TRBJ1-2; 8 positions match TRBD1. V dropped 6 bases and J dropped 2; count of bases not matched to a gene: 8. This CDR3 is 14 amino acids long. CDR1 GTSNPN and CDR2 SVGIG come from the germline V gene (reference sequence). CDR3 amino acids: CACPYQGANYGYTF. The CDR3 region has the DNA TGTGCCTGCCCGTACCAGGGGGCGAACTATGGCTACACCTTC.

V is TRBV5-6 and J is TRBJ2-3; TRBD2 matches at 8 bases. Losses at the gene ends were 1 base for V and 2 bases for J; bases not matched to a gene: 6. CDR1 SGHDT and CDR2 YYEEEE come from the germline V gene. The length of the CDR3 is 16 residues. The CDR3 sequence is CASSLRTGGPTDTQYF. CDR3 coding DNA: TGTGCCAGCAGCTTGAGGACGGGGGGGCCCACAGATACGCAGTATTTT.

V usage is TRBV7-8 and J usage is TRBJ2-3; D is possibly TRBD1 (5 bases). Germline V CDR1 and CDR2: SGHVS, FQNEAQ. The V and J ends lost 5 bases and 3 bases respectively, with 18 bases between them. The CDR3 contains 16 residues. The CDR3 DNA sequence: TGTGCCAGCAGCCCCGTGGGTGGCAGGGTTACAGATACGCAGTATTTT. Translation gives CASSPVGGRVTDTQYF.

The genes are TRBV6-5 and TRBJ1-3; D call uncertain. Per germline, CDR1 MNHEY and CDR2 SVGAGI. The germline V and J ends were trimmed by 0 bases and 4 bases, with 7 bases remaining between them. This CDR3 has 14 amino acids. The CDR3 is CASSYSGEGNTIYF. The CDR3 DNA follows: TGTGCCAGCAGTTACTCCGGGGAGGGAAACACCATATATTTT.

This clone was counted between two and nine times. The chain's CDR3 is CATTNRTKNEKLFF. The CDR3 DNA follows: TGTGCCACTACTAACAGGACCAAAAATGAAAAACTGTTTTTT. V gene TRBV24-1 combines with J gene TRBJ1-4; possible D gene TRBD1, 5 bases. Trimming took 10 bases from V and 5 from J, leaving 16 bases between them. The CDR3 is 14 amino acids. Germline V gene data show CDR1 as KGHDR and CDR2 as SFDVKD.

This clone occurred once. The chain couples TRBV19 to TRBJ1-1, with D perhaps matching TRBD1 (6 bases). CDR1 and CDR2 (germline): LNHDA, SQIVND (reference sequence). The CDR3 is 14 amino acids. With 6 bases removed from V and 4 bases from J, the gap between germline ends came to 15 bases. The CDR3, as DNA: TGTGCCAGTAGCATCCCTTTGGGGGCCACTGAAGCTTTCTTT. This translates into CASSIPLGATEAFF.